This TCR beta chain is from a study of T cell responses to AZD1222 COVID-19 vaccine. Study-wide results and limits: Along spike, vaccine-associated CD4 TCRs were found throughout, with dominance at 160-218 and 743-854.

CDR1 and CDR2 from the germline V gene are MNHEY and SVGAGI. V lost 8 bases and J 1 base, leaving 14 bases between the germline ends. The CDR3 spans 14 residues. Worth noting for this clone: The antigen remains undetermined.

Profiling relied on immunoSEQ multiplex PCR, and the TCRdb table lists in-frame clones only, not all of them. This table holds 180,000 or so clones, 75% to 90% found once. J is TRBJ1-2 and V is TRBV6-5; TRBD1 is a possible D gene (5 bases). The TCR originated in an adult who received the MenACWY meningococcal vaccine as a control. Here the sequenced sample was peripheral blood, taken 28 days after the second dose of the MenACWY control vaccine. The CDR3: CASFGTALNYGYTF. CDR3 sequence (DNA): TGTGCCAGCTTCGGGACCGCGCTTAACTATGGCTACACCTTC.